This TCR beta chain was profiled in a study of blood T cell repertoires in COVID-19 (dated by TCRdb to about 2020). A note on the overall study: The collaborator samples originated in the United States, Italy and Spain and spanned the acute and convalescent phases of COVID-19. The material from the prospective study consisted of cDNA or gDNA derived from T cells, B-cell-depleted T cells, or PBMCs. The dataset comprised deeply sampled blood TCRbeta repertoires from subjects exposed to, actively infected with, or recovered from COVID-19. The repertoires were released in a freely available public database intended as a resource for research on the immune response to SARS-CoV-2. Samples came from the ongoing ImmuneRACE study (first 160 participants) plus 1,254 subjects from 6 global collaborators. A de-identified subject ID, COVID-19 status, age in years and sex were almost always included in the sample metadata. Where available, HLA class I and class II types were obtained from metadata supplied by the sample provider rather than from assay-based typing. The paper's findings and limits, for the study overall: Clinical and demographic metadata were provided uncurated, with the amount varying by source and participant.

Whole blood was collected in K2EDTA tubes by collaborating institutions according to the institutions' own protocols. For TCRbeta analysis, collaborators shipped samples in one of three forms: frozen whole blood, isolated PBMCs, or DNA extracted from either of those sample types. V lost 6 bases and J lost 5 bases; the stretch between them is 8 bases long. The CDR3, cysteine through phenylalanine, is 12 amino acids long. This entry keeps only the CDR3 DNA: 36 bases, framed from base 1. Comments on this clone: The clone's antigen remains unknown. Base qualities are not recorded, but no much larger clone differs from it by a single base.

TCRbeta CDR3 regions were amplified from genomic DNA using the immunoSEQ Assay, a bias-controlled multiplex PCR. The study's processing was this. The number of nucleated cells in each sample was estimated from the amplification of reference gene primers within the assay. To quantify the absolute abundance of each unique TCRbeta CDR3 rearrangement, sequence reads were collapsed and filtered. Productive Simpson clonality was computed per sample as the square root of Simpson's diversity index over productive rearrangements. The clones in this table, taken by TCRdb from immuneACCESS, are in-frame only. Not every clone is retained; where verified, under half of the shortfall comes from an unresolved V gene, and the cause of the rest is unknown. V, J and clone size were drawn from that table, and D and trimming were deduced from the DNA. The sample data list about 250,000 clones, and 86% of these were observed just once. The ten most abundant clones make up around 3% of the sample.

The sample was peripheral blood. The sequence joins TRBV12-3 or TRBV12-4 to TRBJ1-5, with no reliable assignment of the D segment. The clonotype comes from a woman younger than 45 with active or convalescent COVID-19. The base sequence is TGTGCCAGCAGGACGGGGTATCAGCCCCAGCATTTT. Translated, it gives CASRTGYQPQHF.